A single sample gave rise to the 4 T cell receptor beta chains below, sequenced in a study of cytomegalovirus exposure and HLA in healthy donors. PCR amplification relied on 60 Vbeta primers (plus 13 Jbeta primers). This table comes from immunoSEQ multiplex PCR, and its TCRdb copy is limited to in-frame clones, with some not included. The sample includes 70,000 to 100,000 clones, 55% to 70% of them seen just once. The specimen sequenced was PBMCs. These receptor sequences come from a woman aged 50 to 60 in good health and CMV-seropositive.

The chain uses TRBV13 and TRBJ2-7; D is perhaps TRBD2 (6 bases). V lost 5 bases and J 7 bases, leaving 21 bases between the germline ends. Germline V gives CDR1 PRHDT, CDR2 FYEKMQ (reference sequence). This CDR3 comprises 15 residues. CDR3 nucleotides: TGTGCCAGCAGCCCCGGTCGACTAGGCAATCAGGAGCAGTACTTC. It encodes CASSPGRLGNQEQYF.

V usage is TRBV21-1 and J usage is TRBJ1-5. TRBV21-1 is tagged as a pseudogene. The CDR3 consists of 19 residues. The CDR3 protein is CASSKERIKAGGWSQPQHF. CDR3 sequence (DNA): TGTGCCAGCAGCAAAGAGAGGATCAAGGCGGGGGGCTGGAGTCAGCCCCAGCATTTT.

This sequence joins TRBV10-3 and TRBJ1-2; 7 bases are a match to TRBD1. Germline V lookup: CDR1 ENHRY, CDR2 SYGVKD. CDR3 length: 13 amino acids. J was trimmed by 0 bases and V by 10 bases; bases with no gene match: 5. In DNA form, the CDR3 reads TGTGCCACCCAGACAGGGACTAACTATGGCTACACCTTC. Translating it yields CATQTGTNYGYTF.

CDR3 sequence (DNA): TGTGCCAGCAGCCTACAGGGTATGCCGGATGGCTACACCTTC. The encoded protein is CASSLQGMPDGYTF. The chain links TRBV14 to TRBJ1-2; the D gene is possibly TRBD1 (6 bases). Germline-derived CDR1 and CDR2 are SGHDN and FVKESK. Deletions cut 4 bases from V and 6 bases from J, with 15 bases between. This CDR3 is 14 amino acids long.